Listed here are 32 T cell receptor beta chains from one sample, sequenced in a study of blood T cells in healthy people across ages. With a J-beta primer mix and a sample-barcoded 5' primer, a second PCR ran about 7 to 12 cycles. TCRdb passed the 5' RACE reads through MiXCR, listing each CDR3 protein once. The data contain fewer than 800,000 distinct CDR3 sequences, under 25% of them singletons. The sequenced sample was blood. Receptors were obtained from a man aged 65 to 85 in good health.

The table lists this clonotype with a few counts. The germline gene is not matched at one end of the junction; a read error may be the cause. The J gene is TRBJ1-1, the V gene TRBV7-6; TRBD1 aligns across 7 bases. The CDR3 sequence is 16 residues long. Germline CDR1 SGHVS, CDR2 FNYEAQ. CDR3 DNA: TGTGCCAGCAGCCAATATCTGGACAGGTTGAACACCGAAGCTTTCTTT. Encoded protein: CASSQYLDRLNTEAFF.

CDR3 residues: CASSLAGRSSYNEQFF. In nucleotides, the CDR3 is TGCGCCAGCAGCTTGGCCGGGAGGAGCTCCTACAATGAGCAGTTCTTC. The chain is built from TRBV5-1 and TRBJ2-1; TRBD2 agrees at 7 bases. Losses at the gene ends were 0 bases for V and 0 bases for J; bases not matched to a gene: 3. The germline gives CDR1 SGHRS, CDR2 YFSETQ. CDR3 size: 16 residues.

CDR3 nucleotide sequence: TGCGCCAGCAGCCTGAGGTCTAGCGGGGAAGAGACCCAGTACTTC. Its protein product is CASSLRSSGEETQYF. The chain is built from TRBV5-1 and TRBJ2-5, with 9 bases lining up with TRBD2. V shed 4 bases, J shed 3 bases, and the junction held 7 bases outside the gene matches. Germline CDR1 is SGHRS and CDR2 is YFSETQ. The CDR3 length is 15 residues.

The gene calls are TRBV11-2 and TRBJ2-5; D is unresolved. The J call is doubtful: the DNA matches TRBJ2-1 better. The CDR3 covers 15 residues. The V gene's germline CDR1 is SGHAT and CDR2 FQNNGV. CDR3 sequence: CASSLGVSRSNEQFF. Written as DNA, the CDR3 is TGTGCCAGCAGCTTAGGAGTGAGCAGGAGCAATGAGCAGTTCTTC.

This sequence joins TRBV30 and TRBJ1-1; 8 nucleotides align to TRBD1. V trimming: 1 base; J trimming: 7 bases; junction bases outside the gene matches: 5. The CDR3 consists of 13 residues. Looked up from germline, CDR1 is GTSNPN and CDR2 is SVGIG (reference sequence). CDR3 protein: CAWSGAGGVEAFF. Written as DNA, the CDR3 is TGTGCCTGGAGTGGGGCAGGGGGCGTTGAAGCTTTCTTT.

This chain connects TRBV29-1 to TRBJ2-1; the D gene is possibly TRBD2 (6 bases). Trimming removed 2 bases at V and 6 bases at J, with 14 bases between. The germline V gene has CDR1 SQVTM and CDR2 ANQGSEA. The CDR3 covers 14 residues. The CDR3, as DNA: TGCAGCGTTGAATCGGGAGAGTTGGGCAATGAGCAGTTCTTC. Its translation: CSVESGELGNEQFF.

The sample holds a few counts of this clonotype. The gene calls are TRBV9 and TRBJ2-5; 13 bases line up with TRBD2. The last part of the DNA fits TRBJ2-1 better; the J call may be wrong. Germline V CDR1 and CDR2: SGDLS, YYNGEE. The CDR3 has 16 amino acids. This CDR3 is CASSVGMWGTSGKQFF. CDR3 DNA: TGTGCCAGCAGCGTAGGGATGTGGGGGACTAGCGGGAAGCAGTTCTTC.

This clonotype was found a few times. The V and J genes are TRBV3-1 and TRBJ2-1; D not resolved. Germline CDR1 LGHDT, CDR2 YNNKEL (reference sequence). This CDR3 is built from 15 residues. V was trimmed by 3 bases and J by 6 bases, leaving 15 bases between them. The CDR3 is CASSQRGRAANEQFF. The CDR3 nucleotides read TGTGCCAGCAGCCAGAGAGGACGGGCCGCCAATGAGCAGTTCTTC.

This clonotype came up a few times. The chain carries TRBV6-6 and TRBJ2-7; D possibly corresponds to TRBD1 (6 bases). The CDR3 runs to 12 residues. V lost 11 bases, J lost 5 bases, and 16 bases lay in between. Per germline, CDR1 MNHNY and CDR2 SVGAGI (reference sequence). The DNA of the CDR3 is TGTGCCCTCTCCGAGGGGGACAACGAGCAGTACTTC. It specifies CALSEGDNEQYF.

The rearrangement uses TRBV20-1 and TRBJ2-5; 7 bases are shared with TRBD2. Germline V lookup: CDR1 DFQATT, CDR2 SNEGSKA (reference sequence). V dropped 0 bases and J dropped 5; count of bases not matched to a gene: 15. CDR3 length: 17 amino acids. The CDR3 sequence: CSARDPREGGFGETQYF. CDR3 sequence (DNA): TGCAGTGCTAGAGATCCGAGGGAGGGCGGATTCGGGGAGACCCAGTACTTC.

For this clonotype: The junction and the germline gene differ at one end; a read error may be behind it. The V gene is TRBV10-3, the J gene TRBJ1-4, with D perhaps TRBD1 (5 bases). This CDR3 has 15 residues. Germline V gene data show CDR1 as ENHRY and CDR2 as SYGVKD. CDR3 amino acids: CATSESPGGEEKLFF. CDR3 DNA: TGTGCCACCAGTGAGTCCCCGGGAGGGGAGGAAAAACTGTTTTTT.

Worth noting for this clonotype: One end of the junction does not line up with germline, which may come from a read error. This sequence joins TRBV20-1 and TRBJ1-4, with TRBD1 matching 10 bases. The CDR3 has 11 amino acids. CDR1 is DFQATT and CDR2 is SNEGSKA in the germline V gene (reference sequence). The CDR3 reads CSALLGDRGIF. CDR3 nucleotides: TGCAGTGCACTGCTGGGGGACAGGGGAATTTTT.

This clonotype has just a few counts. V and J are TRBV6-6 and TRBJ2-2; 7 positions agree with TRBD1. The V gene's germline CDR1 is MNHNY and CDR2 SVGAGI (reference sequence). The ends lost 3 bases at V and 4 bases at J; junction bases unmatched: 8. The CDR3 sequence is 16 residues long. CDR3 protein: CASSYRGQDSTGELFF. Here the CDR3 DNA reads TGTGCCAGCAGTTATCGCGGACAGGATAGCACCGGGGAGCTGTTTTTT.

The rearrangement uses TRBV10-3 and TRBJ1-5; no clear D. With 8 bases removed from V and 3 bases from J, the gap between germline ends came to 11 bases. Germline V gene data show CDR1 as ENHRY and CDR2 as SYGVKD. The CDR3 is 13 amino acids. CDR3 sequence reads: CAIQQELNQPQHF. In DNA form, the CDR3 reads TGTGCCATCCAGCAGGAGCTCAATCAGCCCCAGCATTTT.

The chain employs TRBV12-3 or TRBV12-4 and TRBJ2-5; D is perhaps TRBD1 (6 bases). Between the trimmed V and J ends, which lost 4 bases and 5 bases, there was a span of 11 bases. The CDR3 has 13 amino acids. CDR3 in amino acids: CASSYRVWETQYF. The CDR3 bases are TGTGCCAGCAGTTACAGGGTCTGGGAGACCCAGTACTTC.

The rearrangement uses TRBV7-9 and TRBJ2-5; 13 bases fit TRBD2. The J call is doubtful: the DNA matches TRBJ2-1 better. Germline V gene data show CDR1 as SEHNR and CDR2 as FQNEAQ (reference sequence). This CDR3 region has 15 residues. Here the CDR3 reads CASSLSGLAGVEQFF. CDR3 nucleotide sequence: TGTGCCAGCAGCTTATCCGGACTAGCGGGAGTTGAGCAGTTCTTC.

A word on this clonotype: A read error may account for a junction end that differs from germline. The V call is TRBV7-6, the J call TRBJ2-1, with 9 bases lining up with TRBD1. The CDR3 is 17 amino acids. The V gene's germline CDR1 is SGHVS and CDR2 FNYEAQ. The CDR3 region is CASSGSRGQGDYNEQFF. For the CDR3, the DNA is TGTGCCAGCAGCGGATCGAGGGGACAGGGAGACTACAATGAACAGTTCTTC.

The chain joins TRBV6-1 to TRBJ1-6; possibly TRBD1 for D (5 bases). Between the trimmed V and J ends, which lost 7 bases and 15 bases, there was a span of 22 bases. The CDR3 contains 14 residues. CDR1 is MNHNS, CDR2 SASEGT, per germline. This chain's CDR3 is CASIPSRDGFHLHF. CDR3 nucleotide sequence: TGTGCCAGCATCCCATCCCGGGACGGTTTTCACCTCCACTTT.

This clonotype occurred a few times. V and J are TRBV7-9 and TRBJ2-5, with TRBD2 identical over 7 bases. Germline V CDR1 and CDR2: SEHNR, FQNEAQ (reference sequence). The V and J ends lost 1 base and 12 bases, in that order; junction bases with no gene match: 14. There are 15 residues in the CDR3. CDR3 sequence: CASSLGTGTTPRKYF. In DNA, the CDR3 is TGTGCCAGCAGCTTAGGGACCGGGACTACTCCCCGCAAGTACTTC.

The chain is built from TRBV5-1 and TRBJ2-5, with D perhaps given as TRBD1 or TRBD2 (6 bases each). The better agreement between TRBJ2-7 and the DNA end casts doubt on the J call. The germline CDR1 and CDR2 sequences are SGHRS and YFSETQ. The CDR3 runs to 15 residues. CDR3 coding DNA: TGCGCCAGCAGCTTGGAGGCGGGACAAACCTACGAGCAGTACTTC. Translating gives CASSLEAGQTYEQYF.

This chain links TRBV6-6 with TRBJ1-6, with 11 positions matching TRBD1. V dropped 1 base and J dropped 14; count of bases not matched to a gene: 13. The CDR3 sequence is 17 residues long. The V gene's germline CDR1 is MNHNY and CDR2 SVGAGI (reference sequence). CDR3: CASSYFFGQGAGSSLHF. The CDR3 DNA reads as TGTGCCAGCAGTTACTTTTTTGGACAGGGGGCCGGCTCATCCCTCCACTTT.

This chain joins TRBV3-1 and TRBJ2-5; the match to TRBD1 covers 9 bases. The end of the DNA is better explained by TRBJ2-1, so the J call may be wrong. The CDR3 totals 15 residues. CDR1 is LGHDT, CDR2 YNNKEL, per germline (reference sequence). As DNA, the CDR3 is TGTGCCAGCAGCTGGGACAGGGCTGGGTACAATGAGCAGTTCTTC. Translated, it gives CASSWDRAGYNEQFF.

The chain employs TRBV12-3 or TRBV12-4 and TRBJ2-5; 10 bases match TRBD1. The J call may not be correct, given that the DNA end is closer to TRBJ2-1. The CDR3 covers 16 residues. The CDR3 protein is CASRQSPGQGSHEQFF. The CDR3 DNA follows: TGTGCCAGCAGGCAATCACCGGGACAGGGGAGCCATGAGCAGTTCTTC.

The rearrangement uses TRBV20-1 and TRBJ1-1; D is uncertain. Germline-derived CDR1 and CDR2 are DFQATT and SNEGSKA (reference sequence). V shed 0 bases and J shed 11 bases, with 13 bases lying between them. The CDR3 contains 12 residues. The CDR3 is CSARDRIKEAFF. The CDR3 nucleotides are TGCAGTGCTAGAGATCGGATAAAAGAGGCTTTCTTT.

This clonotype was seen many times. The chain joins TRBV20-1 to TRBJ2-3; D tentatively fits TRBD1 or TRBD2 (7 bases each). CDR1 DFQATT and CDR2 SNEGSKA come from the germline V gene (reference sequence). This CDR3 is built from 12 residues. Deletions cut 7 bases from V and 4 bases from J, with 12 bases between. The CDR3 DNA reads TGCAGTGGGGGAGGGGGCTCAGATACGCAGTATTTT. Translating gives CSGGGGSDTQYF.

In this sample, this clonotype turned up a few times. The chain joins TRBV20-1 to TRBJ2-1; D uncertain. Matching the DNA end better, TRBJ2-7 makes the J call doubtful. Germline CDR1 reads DFQATT; CDR2 reads SNEGSKA (reference sequence). The CDR3 contains 13 residues. CDR3 sequence: CSARDIDSYEQYF. In nucleotides, the CDR3 is TGCAGTGCTAGAGATATCGACTCCTACGAGCAGTACTTC.

The gene calls are TRBV20-1 and TRBJ2-1; a weak D match, TRBD2 (5 bases). V shed 0 bases and J shed 4 bases, with 16 bases lying between them. This CDR3 has 16 amino acids. The germline V gene has CDR1 DFQATT and CDR2 SNEGSKA (reference sequence). CDR3 nucleotide sequence: TGCAGTGCTAGAGATAGTGCGGGTGCCCGATACAATGAGCAGTTCTTC. It is translated as CSARDSAGARYNEQFF.

The chain uses TRBV4-1 and TRBJ2-1, with D unresolved. Germline V lookup: CDR1 MGHRA, CDR2 YSYEKL. V dropped 2 bases and J dropped 5 bases, with 16 bases sitting between them. The CDR3 is 16 amino acids. The CDR3 region is CASSQRILGSNNEQFF. CDR3 sequence (DNA): TGCGCCAGCAGCCAACGAATTCTCGGGTCCAACAATGAGCAGTTCTTC.

V gene TRBV28 combines with J gene TRBJ1-2; no clear D gene. The V end lost 4 bases, the J end lost 2 bases, and 17 bases lay between the germline ends. The CDR3 length is 16 residues. Germline loops: CDR1 MDHEN, CDR2 SYDVKM. CDR3 coding DNA: TGTGCCAGCAGTTCAATACCTCAGAGGGTCAACTATGGCTACACCTTC. As protein: CASSSIPQRVNYGYTF.

This clonotype was seen more than once but under ten times. This chain uses TRBV5-1 with TRBJ2-1; 15 bases are a match to TRBD2. CDR3 size: 16 residues. Germline V gene sequence: CDR1 SGHRS, CDR2 YFSETQ. V was clipped by 3 bases and J by 12 bases; unmatched bases: 10. CDR3 sequence reads: CASSWTGLAGGLGQFF. The CDR3 DNA follows: TGCGCCAGCAGCTGGACGGGACTAGCGGGAGGATTAGGGCAGTTCTTC.

V gene TRBV4-3 combines with J gene TRBJ2-7, with 7 bases matching TRBD1. Germline trimming cut 4 bases from V and 3 bases from J; bases unmatched to any gene: 9. The CDR3 length is 15 residues. Germline lookup yields CDR1 LGHNA and CDR2 YSLEER. CDR3 loop: CASSPVRTGFYEQYF. The DNA for the CDR3 is TGCGCCAGCAGCCCTGTGAGGACAGGCTTCTACGAGCAGTACTTC.

At least ten counts were recorded for this clonotype. The CDR3 nucleotides read TGTGCCAGCAGTTTGGTTCAGTTCTACGAGCAGTACTTC. Translated, it gives CASSLVQFYEQYF. V and J are TRBV28 and TRBJ2-7; D gene unclear. The CDR3 spans 13 residues. The germline CDR1 and CDR2 sequences are MDHEN and SYDVKM. V was cut by 3 bases and J by 3 bases, with 9 bases left in between.